Listed here are 2 T cell receptor beta chains from one sample, sequenced in a study of cytomegalovirus exposure and HLA in healthy donors. A multiplex PCR was run with 60 Vbeta primers and 13 Jbeta primers. TCRdb keeps only in-frame clones here, not all; method: immunoSEQ multiplex PCR. The sample contains under 120,000 clones, around 79% of which appear only once. The sequencing sample was made of PBMCs. The source of these receptors is a middle-aged woman in good health and CMV-seronegative.

The J gene is TRBJ2-7, the V gene TRBV28, with 10 positions matching TRBD2. V was pared by 7 bases and J by 5 bases, with 14 bases of the junction left unmatched. CDR3 length equals 16 residues. Germline lookup yields CDR1 MDHEN and CDR2 SYDVKM. DNA of the CDR3: TGTGCCAGCAACTCCCTGGGGAGCGGGAGGGCCGACGAGCAGTACTTC. It yields the protein CASNSLGSGRADEQYF.

This chain uses TRBV6-4 with TRBJ2-2, with 8 bases lining up with TRBD2. The CDR3 is 16 amino acids. Germline V gene data show CDR1 as MRHNA and CDR2 as SNTAGT. V dropped 2 bases and J dropped 3; count of bases not matched to a gene: 5. CDR3 loop: CASSDVAGGDTGELFF. CDR3 nucleotide sequence: TGTGCCAGCAGTGACGTGGCGGGAGGTGACACCGGGGAGCTGTTTTTT.